This T cell receptor beta chain derives from a study of regulatory and conventional T cells in RAG deficiency. Study-wide findings and caveats: Treg unique TCR beta sequences were approximately 96-fold fewer in Omenn syndrome and CID/AS patients than controls.

The sorted conventional CD4+ T cells were CD25-low and CD127-high, with genomic DNA sequenced. Assay used: immunoSEQ multiplex PCR; TCRdb lists only in-frame clones, some missing. The sample has 29,000 or so clones; 90% to 95% are singletons. From germline, CDR1 is MNHNY and CDR2 SVGAGI (reference sequence). The CDR3 runs 11 residues. Trimming took off 4 bases at V and 4 bases at J, with 5 bases between the two ends. Concerning this clone itself: What it recognizes is unknown.

The same specimen was also included in a second study, on regulatory T cells. That work states: The PCR used 52 TRBV and 13 TRBJ primers.

The V call is TRBV6-6, the J call TRBJ2-7, with D hard to call. The sample consisted of CD25- CD4+ T cells sorted from blood. This clonotype was obtained from a human donor in good health. This chain's CDR3 is CASSSLYEQYF. The CDR3, as DNA: TGTGCCAGCAGTTCCCTATACGAGCAGTACTTC.